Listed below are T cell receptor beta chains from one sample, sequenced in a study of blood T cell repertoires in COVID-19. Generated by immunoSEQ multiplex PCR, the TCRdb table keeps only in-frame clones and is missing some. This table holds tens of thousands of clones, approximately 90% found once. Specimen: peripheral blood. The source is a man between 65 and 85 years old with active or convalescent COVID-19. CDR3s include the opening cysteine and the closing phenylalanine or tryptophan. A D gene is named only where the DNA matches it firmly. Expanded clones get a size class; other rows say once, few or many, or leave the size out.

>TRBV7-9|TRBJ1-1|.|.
CASSPDGYTEAFF
TGTGCCAGCAGCCCCGACGGGTACACTGAAGCTTTCTTT
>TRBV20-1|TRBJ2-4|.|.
CSALSAKYF
TGCAGTGCCCTGAGTGCGAAATACTTC
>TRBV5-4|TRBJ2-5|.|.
CASSLWAGETQYF
TGTGCCAGCAGCTTGTGGGCAGGGGAGACCCAGTACTTC
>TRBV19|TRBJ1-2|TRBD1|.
CASSIVRTGRYGYTF
TGTGCCAGTAGTATCGTTAGGACAGGTCGGTACGGCTACACCTTC
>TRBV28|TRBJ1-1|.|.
CASSLVVRLNTEAFF
TGTGCCAGCAGTTTAGTGGTCAGATTGAACACTGAAGCTTTCTTT
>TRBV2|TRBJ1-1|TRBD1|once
CASSGQGVTEAFF
TGTGCCAGCAGTGGACAGGGGGTGACTGAAGCTTTCTTT
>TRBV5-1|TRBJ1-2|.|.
CASSSSPGGANYGYTF
TGCGCCAGCAGCTCCTCCCCAGGAGGAGCTAACTATGGCTACACCTTC
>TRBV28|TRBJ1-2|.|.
CASSPGTSRGYTF
TGTGCCAGCAGTCCAGGGACTTCCCGGGGCTACACCTTC
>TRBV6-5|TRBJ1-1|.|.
CASSSKRGAVTEAFF
TGTGCCAGCAGTTCGAAGCGGGGGGCTGTCACTGAAGCTTTCTTT
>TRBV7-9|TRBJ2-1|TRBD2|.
CASSLEGLAGDNEQFF
TGTGCCAGCAGCTTAGAAGGACTAGCGGGAGACAATGAGCAGTTCTTC
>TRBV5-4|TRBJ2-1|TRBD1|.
CASSASGGFSYNEQFF
TGTGCCAGCAGCGCATCAGGGGGCTTCTCCTACAATGAGCAGTTCTTC
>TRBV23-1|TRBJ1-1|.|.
CASSQSPGATSAFF
TGCGCCAGCAGTCAATCTCCAGGGGCTACCTCAGCTTTCTTT
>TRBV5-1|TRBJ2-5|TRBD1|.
CASSSGQVGETQYF
TGCGCCAGCAGCTCGGGACAGGTGGGGGAGACCCAGTACTTC
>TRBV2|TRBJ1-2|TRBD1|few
CASSTAPGQGGRGYTF
TGTGCCAGCAGCACGGCACCGGGACAGGGCGGAAGGGGCTACACCTTC
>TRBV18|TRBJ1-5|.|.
CASSPSGGRNQPQHF
TGTGCCAGCTCACCGAGCGGGGGACGCAATCAGCCCCAGCATTTT
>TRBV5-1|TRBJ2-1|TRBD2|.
CASTGAGGGYNEQFF
TGCGCCAGCACTGGGGCGGGAGGAGGCTACAATGAGCAGTTCTTC
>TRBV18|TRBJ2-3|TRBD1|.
CASSLGQATDTQYF
TGTGCCAGCTCACTCGGACAGGCCACAGATACGCAGTATTTT
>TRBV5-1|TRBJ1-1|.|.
CASSLGSNSEAFF
TGCGCCAGCAGCTTGGGAAGCAATTCTGAAGCTTTCTTT
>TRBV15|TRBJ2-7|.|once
CATSRGAGGYEQYF
TGTGCCACCAGCAGAGGGGCTGGCGGGTACGAGCAGTACTTC
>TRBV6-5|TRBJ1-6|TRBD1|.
CASSTRQGNSPLHF
TGTGCCAGCAGTACAAGACAGGGAAATTCACCCCTCCACTTT
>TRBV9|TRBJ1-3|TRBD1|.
CASSSRNTGESGNTIYF
TGTGCCAGCAGCTCAAGGAATACAGGGGAGTCTGGAAACACCATATATTTT
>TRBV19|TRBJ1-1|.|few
CASCFSGDCTEAFF
TGTGCCAGTTGCTTCTCAGGGGATTGCACTGAAGCTTTCTTT
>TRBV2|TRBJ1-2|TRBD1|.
CASSEARRGEGYTF
TGTGCCAGCAGTGAAGCCCGCAGGGGGGAAGGCTACACCTTC
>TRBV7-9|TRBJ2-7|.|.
CASSLADRRDEQYF
TGTGCCAGCAGCTTAGCGGACAGACGTGACGAGCAGTACTTC
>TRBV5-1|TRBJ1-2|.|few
CASSSAGIYGYTF
TGCGCCAGCAGCTCGGCGGGAATTTATGGCTACACCTTC
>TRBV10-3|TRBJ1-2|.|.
CAISEGQTNYGYTF
TGTGCCATCAGTGAGGGACAGACTAACTATGGCTACACCTTC
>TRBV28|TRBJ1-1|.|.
CASTMRVGTEAFF
TGTGCCAGCACCATGCGGGTGGGCACTGAAGCTTTCTTT
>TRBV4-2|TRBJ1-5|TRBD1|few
CASSQDWGQINQPQHF
TGTGCCAGCAGCCAAGATTGGGGACAGATCAATCAGCCCCAGCATTTT
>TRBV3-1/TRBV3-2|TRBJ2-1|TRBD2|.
CASSQDLLAGNEQFF
TGTGCCAGCAGCCAAGATCTCCTAGCGGGAAACGAACAGTTCTTC
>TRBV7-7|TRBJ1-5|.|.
CASSLDRNQPQHF
TGTGCTAGCAGCTTAGACAGGAATCAGCCCCAGCATTTT
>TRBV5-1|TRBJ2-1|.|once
CASSPLSNEQFF
TGCGCCAGCAGCCCACTTAGTAATGAGCAGTTCTTC
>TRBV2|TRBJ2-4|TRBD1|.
CASTYRGIAKNIQYF
TGTGCCAGCACCTACAGGGGGATAGCCAAAAACATTCAGTACTTC
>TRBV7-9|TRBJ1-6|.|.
CASSPQGSYSYNSPLHF
TGTGCCAGCAGCCCCCAGGGGTCTTATTCCTATAATTCACCCCTCCACTTT
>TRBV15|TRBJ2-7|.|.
CATSRGPGTYEQYF
TGTGCCACCAGCAGAGGCCCGGGTACCTACGAGCAGTACTTC
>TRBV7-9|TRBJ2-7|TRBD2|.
CASSLAGGPSEQYF
TGTGCCAGCAGCTTAGCGGGAGGGCCGTCCGAGCAGTACTTC
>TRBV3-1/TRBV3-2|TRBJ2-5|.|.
CASSQSSLTLTQYF
TGTGCCAGCAGCCAATCATCCCTGACACTGACCCAGTACTTC
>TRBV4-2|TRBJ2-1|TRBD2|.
CASSHRTSGQSDDEQFF
TGTGCCAGCAGCCACCGGACTAGCGGCCAGAGCGACGATGAGCAGTTCTTC
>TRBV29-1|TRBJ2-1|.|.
CSAPQGTSPGNEQFF
TGCAGCGCTCCACAGGGGACTAGTCCTGGCAATGAGCAGTTCTTC
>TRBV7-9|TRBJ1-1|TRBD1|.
CASSGADRATEAFF
TGTGCCAGCAGCGGGGCAGACAGGGCGACTGAAGCTTTCTTT
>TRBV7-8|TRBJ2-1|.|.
CASSADYGYNEQFF
TGTGCCAGCAGCGCTGATTACGGCTACAATGAGCAGTTCTTC
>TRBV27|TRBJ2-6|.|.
CASSLEDDDTGANVLTF
TGTGCCAGCAGTTTAGAAGACGATGACACTGGGGCCAACGTCCTGACTTTC
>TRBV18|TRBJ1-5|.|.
CASSPAGGSNQPQHF
TGTGCCAGCTCACCAGCGGGCGGAAGCAATCAGCCCCAGCATTTT
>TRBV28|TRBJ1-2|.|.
CASSFGQAGDGYTF
TGTGCCAGCAGTTTCGGCCAGGCCGGGGATGGCTACACCTTC
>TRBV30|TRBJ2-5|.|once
CAWRDFQETQYF
TGTGCCTGGAGGGACTTTCAAGAGACCCAGTACTTC
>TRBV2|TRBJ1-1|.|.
CASSEGALNTEAFF
TGTGCCAGCAGTGAGGGCGCACTGAACACTGAAGCTTTCTTT
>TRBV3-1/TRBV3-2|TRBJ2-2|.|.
CASSLINTGELFF
TGTGCCAGCAGCCTTATTAACACCGGGGAGCTGTTTTTT
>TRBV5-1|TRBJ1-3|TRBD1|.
CASSLGAGGVGNTIYF
TGCGCCAGCAGCTTGGGGGCAGGGGGCGTTGGAAACACCATATATTTT
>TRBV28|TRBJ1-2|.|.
CASRPTRGGPGYTF
TGTGCCAGCAGACCAACTAGGGGAGGGCCTGGCTACACCTTC
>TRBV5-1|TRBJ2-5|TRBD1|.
CASSPSSRGQKYQETQYF
TGCGCCAGCAGCCCATCCAGCCGGGGACAGAAGTACCAAGAGACCCAGTACTTC
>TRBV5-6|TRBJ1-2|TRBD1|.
CASRTGGGGYTF
TGTGCCAGCAGGACAGGGGGAGGAGGCTACACCTTC
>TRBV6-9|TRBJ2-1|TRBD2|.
CASSLTSGSSYNEQFF
TGTGCCAGCAGTTTGACTAGCGGGTCCTCCTACAATGAGCAGTTCTTC
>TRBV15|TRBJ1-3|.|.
CATSRENPGTGNTIYF
TGTGCCACCAGCAGAGAAAACCCGGGGACTGGAAACACCATATATTTT
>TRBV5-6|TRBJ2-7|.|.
CASSYTGPYEQYF
TGTGCCAGCAGCTACACGGGTCCCTACGAGCAGTACTTC
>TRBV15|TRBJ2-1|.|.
CATSREAVYYNEQFF
TGTGCCACCAGCAGAGAGGCGGTGTACTACAATGAGCAGTTCTTC
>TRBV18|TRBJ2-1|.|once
CASSPPGKRGAYNEQFF
TGTGCCAGCTCACCACCGGGTAAAAGGGGCGCTTACAATGAGCAGTTCTTC
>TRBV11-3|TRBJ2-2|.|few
CASSPGQIDTGELFF
TGTGCCAGCAGCCCAGGGCAAATAGACACCGGGGAGCTGTTTTTT
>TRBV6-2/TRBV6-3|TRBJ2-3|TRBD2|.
CASSYGASGRADTQYF
TGTGCCAGCAGTTACGGGGCTAGCGGGAGGGCCGATACGCAGTATTTT
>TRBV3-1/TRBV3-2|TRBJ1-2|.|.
CASSQGLSENGYTF
TGTGCCAGCAGCCAAGGATTGTCTGAGAATGGCTACACCTTC